This TCR beta chain emerged from a study of memory CD4+ T cells and cytomegalovirus serostatus. Background on the study: This sample comes from healthy Belgian adults, several CMV seropositive, approximately 25 seronegative.

The sort gate was single viable CD3+CD4+CD8-CD45RO+ cells for memory CD4+ T cells. CMV serostatus came from serum IgG against pp150, pp28, p38, p52. Notes on this clone: The junction does not match germline at one end; this may be a read error.

Clones were read by immunoSEQ multiplex PCR, and TCRdb kept only the in-frame ones, dropping some. The sample carries tens of thousands of clones, about 70% recorded once. This sequence was found in an adult in good health and CMV-seropositive. Sequencing used memory CD4+ T cells from blood.

As DNA, the CDR3 is TGTGCCAGCAGCCTAGAAGGTAGCAATCAGCCCCAGCATTTT. This codes for CASSLEGSNQPQHF. This chain uses TRBV11-2 with TRBJ1-5, with D unclear. The CDR3 runs to 14 residues. Germline V lookup: CDR1 SGHAT, CDR2 FQNNGV.